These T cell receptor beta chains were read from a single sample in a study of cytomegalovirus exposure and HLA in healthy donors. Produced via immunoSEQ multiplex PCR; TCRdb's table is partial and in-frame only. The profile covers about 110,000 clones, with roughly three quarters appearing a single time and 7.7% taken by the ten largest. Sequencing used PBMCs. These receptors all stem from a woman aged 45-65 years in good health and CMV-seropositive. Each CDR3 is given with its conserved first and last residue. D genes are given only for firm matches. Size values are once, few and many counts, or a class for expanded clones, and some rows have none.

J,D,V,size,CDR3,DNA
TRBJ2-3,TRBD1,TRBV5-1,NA,CASSLEGTGFGDTQYF,TGCGCCAGCAGCTTGGAGGGGACAGGTTTCGGAGATACGCAGTATTTT
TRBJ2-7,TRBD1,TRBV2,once,CASRGQGTGEQYF,TGTGCCAGCCGGGGACAGGGTACGGGCGAGCAGTACTTC
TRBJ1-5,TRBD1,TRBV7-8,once,CASSRTGFGQPQHF,TGTGCCAGCAGCAGGACAGGGTTCGGTCAGCCCCAGCATTTT
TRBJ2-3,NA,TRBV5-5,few,CASSVTGGLGTDTQYF,TGTGCCAGCAGCGTGACAGGAGGTCTCGGCACAGATACGCAGTATTTT
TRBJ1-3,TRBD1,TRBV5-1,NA,CASSYGQGAEYGNTIYF,TGCGCCAGCAGCTATGGACAGGGGGCGGAATATGGAAACACCATATATTTT
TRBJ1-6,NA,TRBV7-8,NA,CATTPGSSYNSPLHF,TGTGCCACCACTCCCGGGAGCTCCTATAATTCACCCCTCCACTTT
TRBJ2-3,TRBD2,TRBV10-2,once,CASRRTSGADTQYF,TGCGCCAGCAGGAGGACTAGTGGAGCAGATACGCAGTATTTT
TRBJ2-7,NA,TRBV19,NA,CASSPTGEQYF,TGTGCCAGTAGCCCTACGGGCGAGCAGTACTTC
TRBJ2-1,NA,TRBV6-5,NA,CASSYSTVNEQFF,TGTGCCAGCAGTTACTCGACAGTTAATGAGCAGTTCTTC
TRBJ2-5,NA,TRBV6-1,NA,CAGARSVQETQYF,TGTGCCGGCGCCAGGTCCGTACAAGAGACCCAGTACTTC
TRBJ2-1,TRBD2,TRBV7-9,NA,CASSFKAGTSGFNEQFF,TGTGCCAGCAGCTTTAAGGCGGGGACTAGCGGATTCAATGAGCAGTTCTTC
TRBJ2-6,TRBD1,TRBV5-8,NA,CASSGDRGRISGANVLTF,TGTGCCAGCAGCGGGGACAGGGGGAGGATCTCCGGGGCCAACGTCCTGACTTTC
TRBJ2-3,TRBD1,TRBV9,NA,CASSTEGGQGRTDTQYF,TGTGCCAGCAGCACGGAGGGGGGACAGGGGCGCACAGATACGCAGTATTTT
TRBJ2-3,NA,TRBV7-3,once,CASSLNGDTQYF,TGTGCCAGCAGCTTAAACGGGGATACGCAGTATTTT
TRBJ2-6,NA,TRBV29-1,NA,CSVETGSGANGLTF,TGCAGCGTTGAGACGGGTAGTGGGGCCAACGGCCTGACTTTC
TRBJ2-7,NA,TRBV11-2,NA,CASSRGQVPHEQYF,TGTGCCAGTAGTAGGGGCCAGGTTCCCCACGAGCAGTACTTC
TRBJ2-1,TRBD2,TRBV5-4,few,CASSLGGSNEQFF,TGTGCCAGCAGCTTGGGCGGGAGTAATGAGCAGTTCTTC
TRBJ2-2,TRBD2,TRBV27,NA,CASTIAGPYVGGELFF,TGTGCCAGCACTATAGCGGGACCTTATGTTGGCGGGGAGCTGTTTTTT
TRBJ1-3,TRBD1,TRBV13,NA,CASSPRTGPISGNTIYF,TGTGCCAGCAGCCCCCGGACAGGGCCCATCTCTGGAAACACCATATATTTT
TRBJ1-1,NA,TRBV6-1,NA,CASSEAQGTGFF,TGTGCCAGCAGTGAAGCGCAGGGAACAGGTTTCTTT
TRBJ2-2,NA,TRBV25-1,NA,CASSAGPTGELFF,TGTGCCAGCAGTGCCGGTCCAACCGGGGAGCTGTTTTTT
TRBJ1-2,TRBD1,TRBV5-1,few,CASSLETGGYYGYTF,TGCGCCAGCAGCTTGGAGACAGGGGGCTACTATGGCTACACCTTC
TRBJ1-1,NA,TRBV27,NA,CASSFTGMNTEAFF,TGTGCCAGCAGCTTCACAGGGATGAACACTGAAGCTTTCTTT
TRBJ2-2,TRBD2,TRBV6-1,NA,CASSSGTRDTGELFF,TGTGCCAGCAGTTCCGGGACTAGAGACACCGGGGAGCTGTTTTTT
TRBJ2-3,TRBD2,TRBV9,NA,CASSGELAGGYTDTQYF,TGTGCCAGCAGCGGCGAACTAGCGGGGGGTTACACAGATACGCAGTATTTT